This TCR beta chain is from a study of CD8 T cells in ankylosing spondylitis. TCRdb fed the 5' RACE reads into MiXCR, producing one record per CDR3 protein. This sample has approximately 260,000 distinct CDR3 sequences, with about 20% found just once. With respect to this clonotype: The junction departs from germline at one end; a sequencing error may be responsible.

There are 15 residues in the CDR3. Germline lookup yields CDR1 MNHEY and CDR2 SMNVEV (reference sequence). The origin of this receptor is a male donor with ankylosing spondylitis or in good health (not recorded which). The chain couples TRBV27 to TRBJ2-3, with TRBD1 matching over 8 bases. What was sequenced was blood, either unsorted or a sorted T cell fraction (not recorded which). The CDR3 DNA reads TGTGCCAGCAGTTTGTCGACAGGGGTTACAGATGCGCAGTATTTT. Its protein is CASSLSTGVTDAQYF.